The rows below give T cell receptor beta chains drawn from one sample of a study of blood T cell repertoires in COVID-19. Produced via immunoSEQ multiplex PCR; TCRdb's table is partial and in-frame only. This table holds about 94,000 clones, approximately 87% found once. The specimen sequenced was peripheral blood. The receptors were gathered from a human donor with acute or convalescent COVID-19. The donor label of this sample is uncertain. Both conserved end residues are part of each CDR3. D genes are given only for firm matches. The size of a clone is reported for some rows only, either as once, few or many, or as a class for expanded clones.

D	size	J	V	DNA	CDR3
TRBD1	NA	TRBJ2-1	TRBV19	TGTGCCAGTAGTCGTCAGACAGGGCCTAACCACAATGAGCAGTTCTTC	CASSRQTGPNHNEQFF
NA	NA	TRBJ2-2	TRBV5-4	TGTGCCAGCAGCTCCAAGAACAGGGGAGGTGTCACCGGGGAGCTGTTTTTT	CASSSKNRGGVTGELFF
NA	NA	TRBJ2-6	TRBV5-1	TGCGCCAGCAGCTTCCAGGGGAGCTCTGGGGCCAACGTCCTGACTTTC	CASSFQGSSGANVLTF
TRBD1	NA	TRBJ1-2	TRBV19	TGTGCCAGTAGACCAGGGACAGGGAGCCACTATGGCTACACCTTC	CASRPGTGSHYGYTF
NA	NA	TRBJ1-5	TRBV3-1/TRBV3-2	TGTGCCAGCAGCCAGACAGCCTCTGGGGTTCAGCCCCAGCATTTT	CASSQTASGVQPQHF
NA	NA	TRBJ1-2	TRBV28	TGTGCCAGCAGTTCCCCCACATTCGGACAGTCCTATGGCTACACCTTC	CASSSPTFGQSYGYTF
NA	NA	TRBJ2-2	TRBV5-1	TGCGCCAGCAGCTTGGCCGGGGGGAACACCGGGGAGCTGTTTTTT	CASSLAGGNTGELFF
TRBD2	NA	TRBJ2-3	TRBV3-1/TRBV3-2	TGTGCCAGCAGCCGGACTAGCGGGGGGGTTCTTAGCACAGATACGCAGTATTTT	CASSRTSGGVLSTDTQYF
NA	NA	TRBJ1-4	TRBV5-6	TGTGCCAGCAGCTTCCAGGGGCAGGGTTATGCGGCAGATGAAAAACTGTTTTTT	CASSFQGQGYAADEKLFF
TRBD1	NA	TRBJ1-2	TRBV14	TGTGCCAGCAGCCAAGATTGGCCGACAGGGACCTATGGCTACACCTTC	CASSQDWPTGTYGYTF
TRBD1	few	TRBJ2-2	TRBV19	TGTGCCAGTAGTACGGGGACAGCGAACACCGGGGAGCTGTTTTTT	CASSTGTANTGELFF
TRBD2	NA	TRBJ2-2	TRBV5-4	TGTGCCAGCCGCCGACTAGCGGGGACCCAAGGCGGGGAGCTGTTTTTT	CASRRLAGTQGGELFF
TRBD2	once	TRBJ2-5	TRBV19	TGTGCCAGTAGTAGTACCGGGACTAGGAGAGAGACCCAGTACTTC	CASSSTGTRRETQYF
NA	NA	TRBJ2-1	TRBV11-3	TGTGCCAGCAGTCTGGGCTACTACAATGAGCAGTTCTTC	CASSLGYYNEQFF
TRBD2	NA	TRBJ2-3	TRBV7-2	TGTGCCAGCAGCTTAAATCAGCGGGGGGGCACAGATACGCAGTATTTT	CASSLNQRGGTDTQYF
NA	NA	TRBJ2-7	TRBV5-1	TGCGCCAGCAGCTTGGAAACGGGGGCCTACGAGCAGTACTTC	CASSLETGAYEQYF
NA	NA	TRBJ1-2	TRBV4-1	TGCGCCAGCAGCCCCCAAACAGGGACCCCCTATGGCTACACCTTC	CASSPQTGTPYGYTF
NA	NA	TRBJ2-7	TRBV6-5	TGTGCCAGCAGTTACGGGCAGATCTACGAGCAGTACTTC	CASSYGQIYEQYF
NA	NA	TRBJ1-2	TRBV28	TGTGCCAGCAGTTTACCCCAATATGAGGGCTACACCTTC	CASSLPQYEGYTF
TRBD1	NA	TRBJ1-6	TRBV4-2	TGTGCCAGCAGCCAAGATTCGGGAACAGGGGTCTCACCCCTCCACTTT	CASSQDSGTGVSPLHF
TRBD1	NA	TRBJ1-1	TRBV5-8	TGTGCCAGCAGCCGCGGGACAGGGGGAACTGAAGCTTTCTTT	CASSRGTGGTEAFF
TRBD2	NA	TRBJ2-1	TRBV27	TGTGCCAGCAGTTTCGACGTCGGGGGGGGTTCCTACAATGAGCAGTTCTTC	CASSFDVGGGSYNEQFF
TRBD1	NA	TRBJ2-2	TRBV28	TGTGCCACCAGTGGGACAGCGAACACCGGGGAGCTGTTTTTT	CATSGTANTGELFF
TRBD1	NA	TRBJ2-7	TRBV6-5	TGTGCCAGCAGTTACCGGACAGGGGCCCCCTACGAGCAGTACTTC	CASSYRTGAPYEQYF
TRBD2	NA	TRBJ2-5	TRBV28	TGTGCCAGCAGCATTAGCGGGGGAGAGACCCAGTACTTC	CASSISGGETQYF
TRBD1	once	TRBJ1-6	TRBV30	TGTGCCTGGGCGGGACAGGGGGTCGGTAATTCACCCCTCCACTTT	CAWAGQGVGNSPLHF
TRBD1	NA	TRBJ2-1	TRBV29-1	TGCAGCGTGGCCGGACAGGGGGGGAACGAGCAGTTCTTC	CSVAGQGGNEQFF
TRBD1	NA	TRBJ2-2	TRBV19	TGTGCCAGTAGTACGGGACAGGGGAACACCGGGGAGCTGTTTTTT	CASSTGQGNTGELFF
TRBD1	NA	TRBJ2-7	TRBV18	TGTGCCAGCTCACCACCAGGACAGGGGGGCGGCTGGGAGCAGTACTTC	CASSPPGQGGGWEQYF
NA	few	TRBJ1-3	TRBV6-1	TGTGCCAGCAGTGCGGGGAGGAGGTTCTCTGGAAACACCATATATTTT	CASSAGRRFSGNTIYF
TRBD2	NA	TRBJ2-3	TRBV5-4	TGTGCCAGCAGCCCAATTGGACTAGCGGGGACCTCCACAGATACGCAGTATTTT	CASSPIGLAGTSTDTQYF
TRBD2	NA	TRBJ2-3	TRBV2	TGTGCCAGCAGCCAAGCGGGGGGGAGGTCGCCGCAGTATTTT	CASSQAGGRSPQYF
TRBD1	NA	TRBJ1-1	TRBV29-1	TGCAGCGCCGAGCAGGCGGACAGGGCGTCTGAAGCTTTCTTT	CSAEQADRASEAFF
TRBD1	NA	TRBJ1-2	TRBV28	TGTGCCAGCATAAGTTTTAGTACAGGGGGCTATGGCTACACCTTC	CASISFSTGGYGYTF
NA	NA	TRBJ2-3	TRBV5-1	TGCGCCAGCAGCTCCGGGACTAGCACAGATACGCAGTATTTT	CASSSGTSTDTQYF
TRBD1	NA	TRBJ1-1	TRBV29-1	TGCAGCGTTTCCGGACAGGCTACTGAAGCTTTCTTT	CSVSGQATEAFF
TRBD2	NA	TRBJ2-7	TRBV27	TGTGCCAGCAGTTTATCTGGCGGGGGGTCCCGCTACGAGCAGTACTTC	CASSLSGGGSRYEQYF
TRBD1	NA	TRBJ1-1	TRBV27	TGTGCCAGCAGTTTAGGGGACAGGGGCTCTGAAGCTTTCTTT	CASSLGDRGSEAFF
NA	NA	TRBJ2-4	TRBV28	TGTGCCAGCAGTTTTGCGAACAGCCAAAACATTCAGTACTTC	CASSFANSQNIQYF
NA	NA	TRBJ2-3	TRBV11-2	TGTGCCAGCAGCTTAGCGTTGCGGGGATCAACAGATACGCAGTATTTT	CASSLALRGSTDTQYF
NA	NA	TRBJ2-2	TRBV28	TGTGCCAGCAGACAGGGAGGGGTTAACGGGGAGCTGTTTTTT	CASRQGGVNGELFF
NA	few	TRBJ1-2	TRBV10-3	TGTGCCATCAGTGAAGAGGCCTATGGCTACACCTTC	CAISEEAYGYTF
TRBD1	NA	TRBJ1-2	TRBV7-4	TGTGCCAGCAGCTTAAGGGCAGGGGGACCCTATGGCTACACCTTC	CASSLRAGGPYGYTF
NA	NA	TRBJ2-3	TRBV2	TGTGCCAGCAGTGTGGCAGGGGCCTTCACAGATACGCAGTATTTT	CASSVAGAFTDTQYF
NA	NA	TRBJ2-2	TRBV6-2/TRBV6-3	TGTGCCAGCAGTTACCGACCGAGAGGAAACACCGGGGAGCTGTTTTTT	CASSYRPRGNTGELFF
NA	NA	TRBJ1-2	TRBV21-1	TGTGCCAGCAGCAAAGTGGGGGGATATGGCTACACCTTC	CASSKVGGYGYTF
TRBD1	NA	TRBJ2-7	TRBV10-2	TGCGCCAGCAGTGACGATACCGGGACAGATTACGAGCAGTACTTC	CASSDDTGTDYEQYF
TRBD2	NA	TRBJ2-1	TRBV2	TGTGCCAGCAGGGGGGGGTTATACAATGAGCAGTTCTTC	CASRGGLYNEQFF